This TCR beta chain was retrieved from a study of cytomegalovirus exposure and HLA in healthy donors. Amplification used 60 Vbeta primers and 13 Jbeta primers. TCRdb keeps only in-frame clones here, not all; method: immunoSEQ multiplex PCR. The sample includes around 180,000 clones, over 60% of them seen just once. Study-level findings and limits: Prediction of most subjects' HLA-A and HLA-B alleles by TCR beta sequences was reportedly accurate.

Comments on this clone: Antigen: not known.

V was pared by 5 bases and J by 4 bases, with 12 bases between. The CDR3 is made up of 14 amino acids. Germline V CDR1 and CDR2: SGHTS, YDEGEE. This clonotype was obtained from a girl aged 10 to 17 in good health and CMV-seronegative. The J gene is TRBJ2-2, the V gene TRBV5-8, with a tentative D call TRBD2 (5 bases). Source material: PBMCs. The DNA of the CDR3 is TGTGCCAGCAGAAGTAGCGTGTTCACCGGGGAGCTGTTTTTT. This gives the protein CASRSSVFTGELFF.